Below are 29 T cell receptor beta chains sequenced from a single sample in a study of T cell repertoires in cytomegalovirus infection. These TCRs' antigens remain unknown. TCRdb itself ran the reads through MiXCR, one entry per CDR3 protein. The sample lists some 480,000 distinct CDR3 sequences, around a third seen once, with 15% to 20% in the top ten. The source was cultured PBMCs, collected from culture after CMV antigen stimulation. The origin of the receptors is a human donor in good health (CMV status not recorded). Some clones in this sample may be carry-over from other donors' samples.

This sequence joins TRBV6-1 and TRBJ1-4, with D possibly being TRBD1 (5 bases). The CDR3 has 16 residues. V lost 1 base to trimming and J lost 7 bases, with 16 bases between them. Germline CDR1 is MNHNS and CDR2 is SASEGT. Here the CDR3 reads CASSEEAHGGLEKLFF. The CDR3 coding sequence is TGTGCCAGCAGTGAAGAGGCCCACGGGGGTCTTGAAAAACTGTTTTTT.

This clonotype occurred many times. This rearrangement joins TRBV7-2 to TRBJ2-3; 16 positions agree with TRBD2. The CDR3 runs to 19 residues. Germline V gene data show CDR1 as SGHTA and CDR2 as FQGNSA. V gave up 7 bases and J gave up 2 bases; unmatched junction bases: 12. CDR3 residues: CASTRSGLAGGPNTDTQYF. The DNA of the CDR3 is TGTGCCAGCACCCGTTCGGGACTAGCGGGAGGGCCTAACACAGATACGCAGTATTTT.

This clonotype occurred a few times. The gene calls are TRBV2 and TRBJ1-5; D is ambiguous. CDR1 and CDR2 from the germline V gene are SNHLY and FYNNEI. This CDR3 has 14 residues. Trimming shortened V by 0 bases and J by 4 bases, and 7 bases separated the two germline ends. CDR3 sequence (DNA): TGTGCCAGCAGTGAAGCGCTGGGAAATCAGCCCCAGCATTTT. It is translated as CASSEALGNQPQHF.

This rearrangement joins TRBV4-1 to TRBJ2-7; 8 nucleotides align to TRBD1. Trimming at V came to 4 bases and at J to 7 bases, leaving 6 bases not matched to a gene. Germline V gene sequence: CDR1 MGHRA, CDR2 YSYEKL. The length of the CDR3 is 13 residues. Here the CDR3 reads CASSRPTGGEQYF. DNA for the CDR3: TGCGCCAGCAGCCGGCCTACAGGGGGAGAGCAGTACTTC.

In its sample, this clonotype was seen many times. CDR3 in amino acids: CASSLVAGVNTGELFF. In DNA, the CDR3 is TGTGCCAGCAGCTTAGTTGCGGGAGTTAACACCGGGGAGCTGTTTTTT. The J gene is TRBJ2-2, the V gene TRBV7-2; 7 bases match TRBD2. V shed 1 base, J shed 2 bases, and the junction held 4 bases outside the gene matches. Germline loops: CDR1 SGHTA, CDR2 FQGNSA. The CDR3 has 16 residues.

This clonotype was seen repeatedly, ten times or more. The chain recombines TRBV7-2 with TRBJ1-3; D possibly corresponds to TRBD1 (5 bases). The CDR3 has 15 residues. The germline CDR1 and CDR2 sequences are SGHTA and FQGNSA. V was shortened by 4 bases and J by 0 bases, with 10 bases between the two germline ends. The CDR3 is CASSYGQVSGNTIYF. The CDR3 DNA reads as TGTGCCAGCAGCTACGGACAAGTCTCTGGAAACACCATATATTTT.

This clonotype occurred many times. This sequence joins TRBV7-2 and TRBJ1-5; D remains ambiguous. The V gene lost 1 base and the J gene lost 6 bases, with 10 bases spanning the gap. Germline values: CDR1 SGHTA, CDR2 FQGNSA. The CDR3 runs to 14 residues. The CDR3 region is CASSLGSGGQPQHF. CDR3 nucleotides: TGTGCCAGCAGCTTAGGATCTGGTGGTCAGCCCCAGCATTTT.

This clonotype was observed a few times. The rearrangement joins TRBV7-2 to TRBJ1-2; perhaps TRBD1 as D (5 bases). The germline gives CDR1 SGHTA, CDR2 FQGNSA. The CDR3 extends over 16 amino acids. The V end was cut by 7 bases, the J end by 4 bases, with 22 bases between. The CDR3 bases are TGTGCCAGCATCACCGGGGCATCAATCTGGGCCTATGGCTACACCTTC. Amino acids: CASITGASIWAYGYTF. The full variable domain, its missing parts supplied by reference TRBV7-2 and TRBJ1-2, is GAGVSQSPSNKVTEKGKDVELRCDPISGHTALYWYRQSLGQGLEFLIYFQGNSAPDKSGLPSDRFSAERTGGSVSTLTIQRTQQEDSAVYLCASITGASIWAYGYTFGSGTRLTVV.

This clonotype showed up many times. The rearrangement uses TRBV12-3 or TRBV12-4 and TRBJ2-1; D might be TRBD2 (6 bases). This CDR3 spans 15 amino acids. V lost 5 bases and J 3 bases, leaving 14 bases between the germline ends. Written as DNA, the CDR3 is TGTGCCAGCAGTCCGCCGGGACTGTACTACAATGAGCAGTTCTTC. Translating it yields CASSPPGLYYNEQFF.

This clonotype has a single count. The V and J genes are TRBV20-1 and TRBJ1-1; 10 nucleotides line up with TRBD1. Germline V lookup: CDR1 DFQATT, CDR2 SNEGSKA (reference sequence). The CDR3 runs 16 residues. J was trimmed by 1 base and V by 1 base; bases with no gene match: 6. The CDR3: CSARGVRTGGNTEAFF. The CDR3, as DNA: TGCAGTGCTAGAGGGGTCCGGACAGGGGGGAACACTGAAGCTTTCTTT.

A word on this clonotype: A much larger clone lies one base from this, so it may be a read error. This sequence joins TRBV5-6 and TRBJ1-5; maybe TRBD1 (6 bases). From germline, CDR1 is SGHDT and CDR2 YYEEEE. Trimming left V 2 bases short and J 6 bases short, with 9 bases between. The CDR3 totals 13 residues. In nucleotides, the CDR3 is TGTGCCAGCAGCTTAACAGGGACTCAGCCCCAGCATTTT. Its protein product is CASSLTGTQPQHF.

This chain's CDR3 is CASSYVRNQPQHF. The CDR3 DNA reads as TGTGCCAGCAGTTATGTCAGAAATCAGCCCCAGCATTTT. V gene TRBV6-2 or TRBV6-3 combines with J gene TRBJ1-5; D gene uncertain. V lost 3 bases to trimming and J lost 4 bases, with 7 bases between them. This CDR3 contains 13 residues. CDR1 is MNHEY, CDR2 SVGEGT, per germline.

This clonotype occurred a few times. The rearrangement joins TRBV7-8 to TRBJ2-3; either TRBD1 or TRBD2 may supply D (6 bases each). This CDR3 region has 17 residues. V shed 1 base and J shed 4 bases, with 18 bases lying between them. CDR1 is SGHVS and CDR2 is FQNEAQ in the germline V gene. Written as DNA, the CDR3 is TGTGCCAGCAGCTTAGGGGTAGCGCTAAGGGGGGCAGATACGCAGTATTTT. Translating it yields CASSLGVALRGADTQYF. Complete variable domain (other parts from reference TRBV7-8 and TRBJ2-3): GAGVSQSPRYKVAKRGQDVALRCDPISGHVSLFWYQQALGQGPEFLTYFQNEAQLDKSGLPSDRFFAERPEGSVSTLKIQRTQQEDSAVYLCASSLGVALRGADTQYFGPGTRLTVL.

The chain employs TRBV27 and TRBJ2-1, with D perhaps matching TRBD1 (5 bases). V lost 6 bases to trimming and J lost 0 bases, with 12 bases between them. This CDR3 spans 15 amino acids. Germline CDR1 MNHEY, CDR2 SMNVEV (reference sequence). This CDR3 reads CASREDTFSYNEQFF. The CDR3 nucleotides read TGTGCCAGCAGAGAGGACACCTTCTCCTACAATGAGCAGTTCTTC.

This clonotype appeared many times. This chain uses TRBV7-2 with TRBJ2-1; D ambiguous. V was cut by 0 bases and J by 7 bases, with 10 bases left in between. The CDR3 runs to 14 residues. CDR1 is SGHTA, CDR2 FQGNSA, per germline. The CDR3 protein is CASSLAFFGNEQFF. Written as DNA, the CDR3 is TGTGCCAGCAGCTTAGCATTTTTCGGGAATGAGCAGTTCTTC.

The V and J genes are TRBV4-1 and TRBJ1-2; D is unclear. The CDR3 sequence is 13 residues long. Trimming left V 2 bases short and J 2 bases short, with 6 bases between. Germline CDR1 MGHRA, CDR2 YSYEKL. The DNA for the CDR3 is TGCGCCAGCAGCCAACCGGGGAACTATGGCTACACCTTC. This sequence encodes CASSQPGNYGYTF.

This clonotype has just a few counts. The CDR3 here is CASSYGTGGRTGELFF. CDR3 bases: TGTGCCAGCAGTTATGGGACAGGGGGCAGGACCGGGGAGCTGTTTTTT. The rearrangement uses TRBV6-5 and TRBJ2-2, with 12 bases lining up with TRBD1. The V gene end was trimmed by 3 bases and the J gene end by 5 bases; junction bases not matched to a gene: 4. This CDR3 comprises 16 residues. CDR1 and CDR2 (germline): MNHEY, SVGAGI.

The rearrangement joins TRBV25-1 to TRBJ1-1; D is ambiguous. V shed 2 bases and J shed 1 base, with 8 bases lying between them. This CDR3 region has 14 residues. Looked up from germline, CDR1 is MGHDK and CDR2 is SYGVNS. DNA of the CDR3: TGTGCCAGCAGTGAAGCACATAGGAACACTGAAGCTTTCTTT. Encoded protein: CASSEAHRNTEAFF.

The rearrangement links TRBV27 to TRBJ2-5; possible D gene TRBD2, 7 bases. Trimming cost V 2 bases and J 0 bases, with 13 bases left between them. This CDR3 has 16 amino acids. Germline CDR1 and CDR2: MNHEY and SMNVEV (reference sequence). In nucleotides, the CDR3 is TGTGCCAGCAGTTTAGGGCGGGGGCCGTACCAAGAGACCCAGTACTTC. Translation: CASSLGRGPYQETQYF.

The V call is TRBV23-1, the J call TRBJ2-5; D possibly matches TRBD1 or TRBD2 (5 bases each). TRBV23-1 is labeled an ORF, and its function is uncertain. The CDR3 totals 15 residues. V dropped 4 bases and J dropped 5 bases, with 17 bases sitting between them. In nucleotides, the CDR3 is TGCGCCAGCAGTCCACCGGGACCCCGAGAGGAGACCCAGTACTTC. Its translation: CASSPPGPREETQYF.

A few counts support this clonotype. One junction end disagrees with the germline gene, perhaps due to a read error. The chain links TRBV10-3 to TRBJ1-2; D is undetermined. CDR1 is ENHRY and CDR2 is SYGVKD in the germline V gene. CDR3 length: 12 residues. CDR3 sequence (DNA): TGTGCCCTCAGCGCGGAGGGCCATGGCTACACCTTC. It yields the protein CALSAEGHGYTF.

The sample holds many counts of this clonotype. The rearrangement uses TRBV28 and TRBJ2-6; perhaps D is TRBD1 or TRBD2 (6 bases each). The CDR3 sequence is 16 residues long. Germline CDR1 and CDR2: MDHEN and SYDVKM. V lost 6 bases and J lost 1, with 13 bases in between. The CDR3 region is CASSPGGVSGANVLTF. CDR3 in DNA: TGTGCCAGCAGCCCCGGGGGCGTATCTGGGGCCAACGTCCTGACTTTC. Full variable domain (outside the CDR3, taken from reference TRBV28 and TRBJ2-6): DVKVTQSSRYLVKRTGEKVFLECVQDMDHENMFWYRQDPGLGLRLIYFSYDVKMKEKGDIPEGYSVSREKKERFSLILESASTNQTSMYLCASSPGGVSGANVLTFGAGSRLTVL.

The chain is built from TRBV7-9 and TRBJ1-4; 9 bases agree with TRBD1. CDR1 SEHNR and CDR2 FQNEAQ come from the germline V gene (reference sequence). The CDR3 has 15 amino acids. V lost 4 bases, J lost 7 bases, and 7 bases stayed unmatched. CDR3 loop: CASSSTDRGSEKLFF. In DNA, the CDR3 is TGTGCCAGCAGCTCCACCGACAGGGGGTCTGAAAAACTGTTTTTT. Full variable domain (rest looked up from reference TRBV7-9 and TRBJ1-4): DTGVSQNPRHKITKRGQNVTFRCDPISEHNRLYWYRQTLGQGPEFLTYFQNEAQLEKSRLLSDRFSAERPKGSFSTLEIQRTEQGDSAMYLCASSSTDRGSEKLFFGSGTQLSVL.

This chain links TRBV4-2 with TRBJ2-2; 8 nucleotides align to TRBD1. V dropped 2 bases and J dropped 6; count of bases not matched to a gene: 2. CDR3 length: 14 amino acids. Germline V lookup: CDR1 LGHNA, CDR2 YNFKEQ. The CDR3 loop reads CASSQWTGSGELFF. The CDR3 coding sequence is TGTGCCAGCAGCCAATGGACAGGGTCCGGGGAGCTGTTTTTT.

This clonotype came up a few times. The rearrangement uses TRBV11-2 and TRBJ1-5; D ambiguous. The germline CDR1 and CDR2 sequences are SGHAT and FQNNGV. This CDR3 comprises 14 residues. V lost 5 bases and J lost 6, with 14 bases in between. The CDR3 DNA reads TGTGCCAGCAGCCCCTCCCTTGGAGTTCAGCCCCAGCATTTT. This translates into CASSPSLGVQPQHF.

In its sample, this clonotype was seen a few times. The rearrangement links TRBV7-8 to TRBJ1-6, with D tentatively TRBD1 (5 bases). CDR1 SGHVS and CDR2 FQNEAQ come from the germline V gene. The ends were cut back, 2 bases at V and 12 bases at J, with 14 bases in the middle. The CDR3 sequence is 14 residues long. The CDR3 sequence: CASSLKTGGGPLHF. The CDR3, as DNA: TGTGCCAGCAGCTTAAAAACAGGCGGCGGACCCCTCCACTTT.

The chain recombines TRBV2 with TRBJ2-1; 9 bases align to TRBD2. J was trimmed by 15 bases and V by 8 bases; bases with no gene match: 8. Germline CDR1 and CDR2: SNHLY and FYNNEI. The CDR3 has 11 amino acids. The CDR3 nucleotides read TGTGCCAGCTATAGCGGGAGCGGGCTGTTCTTC. It yields the protein CASYSGSGLFF.

The V gene is TRBV6-6, the J gene TRBJ2-7; 8 bases map to TRBD1. This CDR3 is 17 amino acids long. The junction had 9 bases not matched to a gene; V was cut back by 2 bases and J by 0 bases. Germline CDR1 MNHNY, CDR2 SVGAGI (reference sequence). CDR3 amino acids: CASSYGSDRAFSYEQYF. The CDR3 DNA reads TGTGCCAGCAGTTACGGCTCGGACAGGGCTTTCTCCTACGAGCAGTACTTC.

V usage is TRBV27 and J usage is TRBJ2-7, with 7 nucleotides matching TRBD1. The V gene end was trimmed by 3 bases and the J gene end by 0 bases; junction bases not matched to a gene: 11. The germline gives CDR1 MNHEY, CDR2 SMNVEV (reference sequence). There are 17 residues in the CDR3. The DNA for the CDR3 is TGTGCCAGCAGTTTCCCCCCCCCGGGACAGCGCTCCTACGAGCAGTACTTC. Translation: CASSFPPPGQRSYEQYF.